The clone carrying this TCR beta chain was counted ten times or more. Its antigen is not identified. The source of the sample is a study of OX40 agonist ivuxolimab in advanced cancers. Study-level background: Ivuxolimab was administered intravenously to patients at 0.01 to 10 mg/kg every 2 weeks.

This CDR3 comprises 14 residues. Germline V CDR1 and CDR2: KGHSH, LQKENI. Trimming removed 5 bases at V and 4 bases at J, with 14 bases between. TCRdb keeps only in-frame clones here, not all; method: immunoSEQ multiplex PCR. The sample has about 36,000 clones, about nine tenths seen once. General study results and limits: Normalized T-cell clonal expansion was also low in some nonresponders. The CD4+ and CD8+ T cells in the blood had expanded clonally by week 6 at 0.1 to 3.0 mg/kg.

The sequenced sample was CD4+ or CD8+ T cells sorted from blood, obtained in a trial of the OX40 agonist ivuxolimab. J is TRBJ1-2 and V is TRBV18; a weak D match, TRBD1 (5 bases). The sequence was collected from an adult with an advanced solid tumor such as melanoma, head and neck, liver or kidney cancer. The CDR3 DNA sequence: TGTGCCAGCTCAGCAGGGAACGGGGCCTATGGCTACACCTTC. Amino acid sequence: CASSAGNGAYGYTF.